This TCR beta chain was captured by sequencing in a study of tumor-infiltrating lymphocytes in localized non-small cell lung cancer. As regards this clone: Its target is not known.

Study observations and caveats: T-cell fraction did not differ between immunotypes IM1 and IM2. Not all patients were TCR sequenced, owing to tissue quantity.

Some clones are missing from TCRdb's copy, which holds only in-frame ones; the method was immunoSEQ multiplex PCR. The table includes 16,000 or so clones, under 80% detected once. With 2 bases removed from V and 5 bases from J, the gap between germline ends came to 15 bases. Germline lookup yields CDR1 MNHEY and CDR2 SVGAGI. This CDR3 is built from 16 residues. The source of this sequence is a human donor with non-small cell lung cancer. The material sequenced was lung tumor tissue. The V call is TRBV6-5, the J call TRBJ1-4; D gene ambiguous. CDR3 protein: CASSYRLVRENEKLFF. The CDR3 DNA is TGTGCCAGCAGTTACCGGCTCGTCCGAGAGAATGAAAAACTGTTTTTT.